The 3 T cell receptor beta chains below were found in one sample sequenced in a study of CD8 T cells in Susac syndrome (dated by TCRdb to between 2019 and 2020). Library prep was done by the immunoSEQ multiplex PCR assay. RNA was extracted using the RNeasy kit, and roughly 0.5 to 1 ug of the RNA was reverse transcribed with random hexamers. In-frame beta chains were kept once TCRdb had trimmed the public reads at Q25 with fastp and called clones with MiXCR. All rows with the same CDR3 protein become a single entry with the most common DNA and genes. The sample table lists approximately 280,000 distinct CDR3 sequences, roughly 85% of them with a count of one. The ten largest clones add up to approximately 0.11% of the sample. Material: CD8+ T cells from PBMCs. The source is a human donor with multiple sclerosis.

V and J are TRBV12-3 or TRBV12-4 and TRBJ2-1; D is undetermined. CDR3 length equals 12 residues. Trimming pared 4 bases from V and 6 bases from J, leaving 7 bases between. The CDR3 spells CASSSPINEQFF. CDR3 bases: TGTGCCAGCAGTTCTCCTATCAATGAGCAGTTCTTC.

This clonotype was seen a single time. The J gene is TRBJ2-1, the V gene TRBV27; a weak D match, TRBD2 (6 bases). This CDR3 is built from 18 residues. V was cut by 2 bases and J by 0 bases, with 17 bases left in between. The germline V gene encodes CDR1 MNHEY and CDR2 SMNVEV (reference sequence). The CDR3 DNA follows: TGTGCCAGCAGTTTAGGAGGGCTAGCGCAAAGCTCCTACAATGAGCAGTTCTTC. It is translated as CASSLGGLAQSSYNEQFF.

The rearrangement links TRBV27 to TRBJ2-1; D might be TRBD2 (6 bases). Germline CDR1 MNHEY, CDR2 SMNVEV (reference sequence). The CDR3 spans 16 residues. Between the trimmed V and J ends, which lost 5 bases and 0 bases, there was a span of 14 bases. This chain's CDR3 is CASSPPGGVSYNEQFF. CDR3 bases: TGTGCCAGCAGTCCCCCTGGCGGGGTCTCCTACAATGAGCAGTTCTTC.